A single sample gave rise to the 29 T cell receptor beta chains below, sequenced in a study of cytomegalovirus exposure and HLA in healthy donors. Vbeta (60) and Jbeta (13) primers were used in the PCR. TCRdb's copy holds only in-frame clones and misses some; the assay was immunoSEQ multiplex PCR. The sample lists approximately 53,000 clones, 72% occurring once. Source material: PBMCs. These TCRs come from a woman aged 50 to 60 in good health and CMV-seronegative.

V usage is TRBV27 and J usage is TRBJ1-5, with a weak D call TRBD1 (5 bases). V dropped 2 bases and J dropped 9 bases, with 8 bases sitting between them. The CDR3 totals 12 residues. Germline CDR1 and CDR2: MNHEY and SMNVEV (reference sequence). CDR3 DNA sequence: TGTGCCAGCAGTTTAGTCGGGGGGCCCCAGCATTTT. Protein sequence: CASSLVGGPQHF.

This chain joins TRBV7-9 and TRBJ2-3; 9 bases match TRBD2. Germline V lookup: CDR1 SEHNR, CDR2 FQNEAQ (reference sequence). The CDR3 is 16 amino acids. Trimming took 5 bases from V and 5 from J; bases not matched to a gene: 11. The CDR3 DNA reads TGTGCCAGCAGCCGATTAGCGGGGGCGAGGGGAGATACGCAGTATTTT. Its translation: CASSRLAGARGDTQYF.

This chain uses TRBV30 with TRBJ1-5, with a tentative D call TRBD1 (6 bases). This CDR3 region has 17 residues. CDR1 is GTSNPN and CDR2 is SVGIG in the germline V gene (reference sequence). Trimming left V 3 bases short and J 0 bases short, with 18 bases between. The CDR3 reads CAWSASIGTYSNQPQHF. In DNA form, the CDR3 reads TGTGCCTGGAGCGCCAGTATAGGGACATATAGCAATCAGCCCCAGCATTTT.

This clone was picked up a small number of times. The chain couples TRBV4-3 to TRBJ1-4, with D possibly matching TRBD1 (5 bases). The CDR3 covers 15 residues. Germline V gene data show CDR1 as LGHNA and CDR2 as YSLEER. V lost 4 bases and J 4 bases, leaving 13 bases between the germline ends. DNA for the CDR3: TGCGCCAGCAGCCGAGGCCAGGACAATAATGAAAAACTGTTTTTT. As protein: CASSRGQDNNEKLFF.

This chain uses TRBV7-2 with TRBJ2-7; TRBD2 matches 8 bases. The CDR3 is made up of 13 amino acids. CDR1 is SGHTA, CDR2 FQGNSA, per germline. J gave up 7 bases and V 5 bases, and 7 bases lay outside the gene matches. The CDR3 protein is CASSPGTSSEQYF. As DNA, the CDR3 is TGTGCCAGCAGCCCCGGGACTAGTAGTGAGCAGTACTTC.

The chain has TRBV28 and TRBJ1-2; no reliable D call. Germline V lookup: CDR1 MDHEN, CDR2 SYDVKM. The CDR3 sequence is 12 residues long. V lost 5 bases, J lost 7 bases, and 11 bases lay in between. The CDR3 loop is CASSVTGGGYTF. CDR3 in DNA: TGTGCCAGCAGTGTGACGGGTGGTGGCTACACCTTC.

The J gene is TRBJ1-2, the V gene TRBV28; TRBD1 agrees at 7 bases. Germline V gene data show CDR1 as MDHEN and CDR2 as SYDVKM. The CDR3 has 13 amino acids. V shed 6 bases, J shed 8 bases, and the junction held 9 bases outside the gene matches. CDR3 sequence reads: CASRSTGDVGYTF. CDR3 bases: TGTGCCAGCAGATCAACAGGGGATGTCGGCTACACCTTC.

The chain uses TRBV19 and TRBJ2-2; 7 bases line up with TRBD2. The length of the CDR3 is 14 residues. CDR1 is LNHDA and CDR2 is SQIVND in the germline V gene (reference sequence). The junction had 4 bases not matched to a gene; V was cut back by 5 bases and J by 4 bases. The CDR3 here is CASSSTGGTGELFF. CDR3 nucleotides: TGTGCCAGTAGTTCTACGGGAGGCACCGGGGAGCTGTTTTTT.

The chain carries TRBV5-4 and TRBJ2-3, with D perhaps matching TRBD2 (6 bases). The CDR3 sequence is 15 residues long. CDR1 is SGHNT and CDR2 is YYREEE in the germline V gene (reference sequence). Deletions cut 2 bases from V and 5 bases from J, with 15 bases between. The DNA of the CDR3 is TGTGCCAGCAGCTTAGGAGGGGAAACAAGAGATACGCAGTATTTT. Translation gives CASSLGGETRDTQYF.

The V and J genes are TRBV2 and TRBJ2-5; 7 bases are shared with TRBD1. The V gene end was trimmed by 4 bases and the J gene end by 5 bases; junction bases not matched to a gene: 7. The CDR3 consists of 14 residues. CDR1 is SNHLY, CDR2 FYNNEI, per germline. The CDR3 spells CASSAEGGWETQYF. For the CDR3, the DNA is TGTGCCAGCAGTGCGGAAGGGGGCTGGGAGACCCAGTACTTC. The full variable domain, its missing parts supplied by reference TRBV2 and TRBJ2-5, is EPEVTQTPSHQVTQMGQEVILRCVPISNHLYFYWYRQILGQKVEFLVSFYNNEISEKSEIFDDQFSVERPDGSNFTLKIRSTKLEDSAMYFCASSAEGGWETQYFGPGTRLLVL.

The V and J genes are TRBV30 and TRBJ2-3; D gene uncertain. Germline V gene data show CDR1 as GTSNPN and CDR2 as SVGIG (reference sequence). V was trimmed by 2 bases and J by 5 bases, leaving 11 bases between them. The CDR3 has 13 residues. The CDR3 DNA follows: TGTGCCTGGAGTCTTAGCTTGGAAGATACGCAGTATTTT. Protein product: CAWSLSLEDTQYF.

On this clone itself: Other DNA sequences in this specimen translate into the identical CDR3. CDR3 DNA sequence: TGCGCCAGCAGCTTCCCGGGAGAGGATACGCAGTATTTT. It encodes CASSFPGEDTQYF. The rearrangement links TRBV5-1 to TRBJ2-3, with D perhaps TRBD2 (6 bases). The CDR3 contains 13 residues. The V end lost 2 bases, the J end lost 6 bases, and 10 bases lay between the germline ends. The V gene's germline CDR1 is SGHRS and CDR2 YFSETQ.

The chain combines TRBV27 with TRBJ2-7, with D possibly being TRBD2 (5 bases). The CDR3 extends over 12 amino acids. Trimming stripped 3 bases from V and 6 bases from J, with 9 bases between. Germline assignment: CDR1 MNHEY and CDR2 SMNVEV (reference sequence). CDR3 coding DNA: TGTGCCAGCAGTTTGCCCCGGGGCGAGCAGTACTTC. The encoded protein is CASSLPRGEQYF.

This chain connects TRBV6-1 to TRBJ2-5, with TRBD1 matching over 12 bases. This CDR3 has 14 residues. The trim removed 11 bases at V and 4 bases at J, leaving 8 bases unmatched. The germline CDR1 and CDR2 sequences are MNHNS and SASEGT. The CDR3 spells CAGRKGQGAETQYF. The CDR3 nucleotides read TGTGCCGGCCGAAAGGGACAGGGGGCAGAGACCCAGTACTTC.

The gene calls are TRBV9 and TRBJ1-4; D perhaps matches TRBD1 (5 bases). The germline V and J ends were trimmed by 4 bases and 4 bases, with 14 bases remaining between them. The CDR3 contains 15 residues. Germline V gives CDR1 SGDLS, CDR2 YYNGEE. CDR3 nucleotides: TGTGCCAGCAGCCCCCCCCTGGGGGGTAATGAAAAACTGTTTTTT. It codes for CASSPPLGGNEKLFF.

This clone showed up just once. The genes are TRBV10-3 and TRBJ2-2; possibly TRBD2 for D (5 bases). V was clipped by 2 bases and J by 6 bases, with 7 bases between them. Germline lookup yields CDR1 ENHRY and CDR2 SYGVKD. The CDR3 runs 13 residues. The CDR3 protein is CAISEGLPGELFF. CDR3 nucleotide sequence: TGTGCCATCAGTGAGGGACTTCCCGGGGAGCTGTTTTTT.

CDR3 amino acids: CASSQEGRRTDTQYF. In DNA, the CDR3 is TGTGCCAGCAGCCAAGAGGGGAGGCGCACAGATACGCAGTATTTT. The chain is built from TRBV4-2 and TRBJ2-3; perhaps TRBD2 as D (6 bases). Germline V gene sequence: CDR1 LGHNA, CDR2 YNFKEQ. The CDR3 is 15 residues long. Trimming took off 0 bases at V and 1 base at J, with 8 bases between the two ends.

The chain carries TRBV10-3 and TRBJ1-3; no firm D call. Trimming took off 10 bases at V and 2 bases at J, with 15 bases between the two ends. The CDR3 has 14 residues. Germline lookup yields CDR1 ENHRY and CDR2 SYGVKD. CDR3 nucleotide sequence: TGTGCCACCCAACTCCATACGACTGGAAACACCATATATTTT. Translating it yields CATQLHTTGNTIYF.

The DNA of the CDR3 is TGTGCCAGCAGTTTCGGGAAATCCCAAAATGAAAAACTGTTTTTT. It codes for CASSFGKSQNEKLFF. This chain links TRBV6-5 with TRBJ1-4; D is ambiguous. The CDR3 consists of 15 residues. Germline V gives CDR1 MNHEY, CDR2 SVGAGI. V was shortened by 4 bases and J by 5 bases, with 14 bases between the two germline ends.

The gene calls are TRBV19 and TRBJ1-5; possible D gene TRBD1, 5 bases. CDR1 is LNHDA, CDR2 SQIVND, per germline (reference sequence). V lost 4 bases to trimming and J lost 3 bases, with 16 bases between them. The CDR3 totals 16 residues. Here the CDR3 reads CASSTTGGDFNQPQHF. The DNA of the CDR3 is TGTGCCAGTAGTACTACGGGAGGGGACTTCAATCAGCCCCAGCATTTT.

The chain carries TRBV7-8 and TRBJ2-3, with a possible D match to TRBD2 (5 bases). Germline values: CDR1 SGHVS, CDR2 FQNEAQ. This CDR3 spans 17 amino acids. The germline V and J ends were trimmed by 1 base and 4 bases, with 18 bases remaining between them. CDR3 sequence (DNA): TGTGCCAGCAGCTTAGAGGCTAGCTTGGGTGGCGCAGATACGCAGTATTTT. Translation gives CASSLEASLGGADTQYF.

The rearrangement uses TRBV7-2 and TRBJ2-1; possibly TRBD2 for D (6 bases). The ends were cut back, 6 bases at V and 9 bases at J, with 12 bases in the middle. The CDR3 runs to 12 residues. Per germline, CDR1 SGHTA and CDR2 FQGNSA. CDR3 residues: CASSSRTTEQFF. The CDR3, as DNA: TGTGCCAGCAGTTCCCGGACTACTGAGCAGTTCTTC. The full variable domain, rest sourced from reference TRBV7-2 and TRBJ2-1, is GAGVSQSPSNKVTEKGKDVELRCDPISGHTALYWYRQSLGQGLEFLIYFQGNSAPDKSGLPSDRFSAERTGGSVSTLTIQRTQQEDSAVYLCASSSRTTEQFFGPGTRLTVL.

This rearrangement joins TRBV29-1 to TRBJ1-1, with D perhaps TRBD1 (6 bases). Deletions cut 3 bases from V and 4 bases from J, with 6 bases between. The CDR3 is made up of 11 amino acids. Germline values: CDR1 SQVTM, CDR2 ANQGSEA. CDR3 sequence: CSVEGATEAFF. Written as DNA, the CDR3 is TGCAGCGTTGAGGGGGCCACTGAAGCTTTCTTT.

This rearrangement joins TRBV28 to TRBJ2-5; 7 nucleotides match TRBD2. V was pared by 3 bases and J by 2 bases, with 6 bases of the junction left unmatched. CDR3 size: 15 residues. Germline CDR1 and CDR2: MDHEN and SYDVKM. CDR3 amino acids: CASSFRRGGQETQYF. CDR3 sequence (DNA): TGTGCCAGCAGTTTTCGAAGGGGAGGGCAAGAGACCCAGTACTTC.

A single count supports this clone. This rearrangement joins TRBV7-3 to TRBJ2-3; 8 bases align to TRBD2. This CDR3 has 16 residues. After removal of 5 bases from V and 5 bases from J, the junction contained 12 bases not matched to a gene. CDR1 is SGHTA and CDR2 is FQGTGA in the germline V gene. CDR3 sequence reads: CASSPGGGSPGDTQYF. The CDR3 coding sequence is TGTGCCAGCAGCCCCGGGGGGGGGAGCCCGGGAGATACGCAGTATTTT. The full variable domain, completed using reference TRBV7-3 and TRBJ2-3, is GAGVSQTPSNKVTEKGKYVELRCDPISGHTALYWYRQSLGQGPEFLIYFQGTGAADDSGLPNDRFFAVRPEGSVSTLKIQRTERGDSAVYLCASSPGGGSPGDTQYFGPGTRLTVL.

V usage is TRBV13 and J usage is TRBJ2-3, with D unresolved. V was trimmed by 5 bases and J by 2 bases, leaving 5 bases between them. The CDR3 length is 12 residues. The germline gives CDR1 PRHDT, CDR2 FYEKMQ (reference sequence). The CDR3 DNA follows: TGTGCCAGCAGCACATCCACAGATACGCAGTATTTT. This encodes CASSTSTDTQYF. The variable domain in full, with the rest retrieved from reference TRBV13 and TRBJ2-3, is AAGVIQSPRHLIKEKRETATLKCYPIPRHDTVYWYQQGPGQDPQFLISFYEKMQSDKGSIPDRFSAQQFSDYHSELNMSSLELGDSALYFCASSTSTDTQYFGPGTRLTVL.

The CDR3 region has the DNA TGTGCCAGCACCGCCCGGGACAGGGACAATTCACCCCTCCACTTT. As protein: CASTARDRDNSPLHF. V gene TRBV6-1 combines with J gene TRBJ1-6; 9 bases are a match to TRBD1. The germline V gene encodes CDR1 MNHNS and CDR2 SASEGT. V trimming: 7 bases; J trimming: 7 bases; junction bases outside the gene matches: 8. The CDR3 contains 15 residues.

Comments on this clone: At one end, the junction sequence differs from germline, possibly due to a read error. The chain combines TRBV7-2 with TRBJ2-3; the D gene is possibly TRBD1 (6 bases). Germline V gene lookup returns CDR1 SGHTA and CDR2 FQGNSA. The CDR3 has 14 amino acids. In DNA form, the CDR3 reads TGTGCCAGCAGCGCCCAGGGGTTCACAGGTACGCAGTATTTT. As protein: CASSAQGFTGTQYF.

Points on this clone: This CDR3 is missing its conserved last phenylalanine or tryptophan, likely due to a read error. It is unclear where the CDR3 begins or ends on the DNA, so no DNA is shown, and the CDR3 is as TCRdb lists it. CDR3 sequence reads: CASSLRFGQGRGKNTEALV. This chain joins TRBV28 and TRBJ1-1; TRBD1 was called by the table and not checked on the DNA. Termini included, the CDR3 measures 19 amino acids. Germline CDR1 reads MDHEN; CDR2 reads SYDVKM.